The following is a TCR beta chain sequence with its context. The data are from a study of T cell changes during pregnancy in multiple sclerosis. Data came from immunoSEQ multiplex PCR; TCRdb stores just in-frame clones and leaves some out. The sample holds 65,000 to 70,000 clones; more than 85% are singletons and the top ten take approximately 2.5%. The sequence derives from a female donor with multiple sclerosis, enrolled in a pregnancy study. The sample in question was peripheral blood, obtained in the first trimester of pregnancy.

CDR3 region: CASSELSGQGGEQYF. DNA for the CDR3: TGTGCCAGCAGTGAACTCTCGGGACAGGGAGGCGAGCAGTACTTC. The chain combines TRBV2 with TRBJ2-7; 9 bases are a match to TRBD1. J lost 6 bases, V lost 2 bases, and 8 bases had no gene match. Germline CDR1 reads SNHLY; CDR2 reads FYNNEI. There are 15 residues in the CDR3. Supplemented by reference TRBV2 and TRBJ2-7, the full variable domain reads EPEVTQTPSHQVTQMGQEVILRCVPISNHLYFYWYRQILGQKVEFLVSFYNNEISEKSEIFDDQFSVERPDGSNFTLKIRSTKLEDSAMYFCASSELSGQGGEQYFGPGTRLTVT.